The clone carrying this T cell receptor (beta chain) was counted many times. Its antigen is undetermined. This sample was taken from a study of post-analysis software for immune sequencing data. Broader study findings: The study found TRBV5-6, TRBV5-1 and TRBV20-1 among a few TRBV segments more frequent in patients than controls.

Prepared libraries of TCR beta cDNA carried unique molecular identifiers. A single record per CDR3 protein comes from TCRdb applying MiXCR to the PCR reads. The table shows some 890,000 distinct CDR3 sequences, with approximately 57% occurring only once. The length of the CDR3 is 16 residues. V lost 2 bases, J lost 5 bases, and 7 bases stayed unmatched. The V gene's germline CDR1 is MNHEY and CDR2 SVGAGI. The sequencing input was blood. The receptor was derived from a girl between 10 and 17 years old with multiple sclerosis. The genes are TRBV6-5 and TRBJ2-3, with TRBD2 identical over 10 bases. CDR3 sequence: CASSYDSGGRVDTQYF. For the CDR3, the DNA is TGTGCCAGCAGTTACGATAGCGGGGGGCGGGTAGATACGCAGTATTTT.